The clone carrying this TCR beta chain was seen at least ten times. As yet, its antigen is unknown. V lost 2 bases and J 2 bases, leaving 13 bases between the germline ends. This CDR3 comprises 16 residues. In germline, CDR1 is MNHNS, CDR2 SASEGT. The sample is drawn from a study of molecular identifiers for immune sequencing clone quantification. Study-wide findings and caveats: Detectable among about a million naive cells, according to reports, was Jurkat TCR RNA spiked in from one cell.

TCRdb reanalysed the PCR reads using MiXCR and keeps one entry per CDR3 protein. This sample carries 550,000 to 750,000 distinct CDR3 sequences, less than 20% of them seen once, and the ten largest clones take 0.85%. It was from 20,000 to 1,000,000 sorted cells, with 10%, 30% or 50% RNA, that naive CD8 libraries came. The rearrangement links TRBV6-1 to TRBJ1-5; perhaps TRBD1 as D (6 bases). The source material was naive CD8+ T cells from blood, with Jurkat cell RNA spiked in. Specified subset: FACS-sorted CD8+CD4-CCR7+CD45RA+ naive T cells. The sequence came from a human donor in good health. Some libraries in this study had Jurkat cell RNA spiked in. CDR3 in amino acids: CASSEWQRGGNQPQHF. CDR3 DNA: TGTGCCAGCAGTGAATGGCAGAGGGGGGGCAATCAGCCCCAGCATTTT.